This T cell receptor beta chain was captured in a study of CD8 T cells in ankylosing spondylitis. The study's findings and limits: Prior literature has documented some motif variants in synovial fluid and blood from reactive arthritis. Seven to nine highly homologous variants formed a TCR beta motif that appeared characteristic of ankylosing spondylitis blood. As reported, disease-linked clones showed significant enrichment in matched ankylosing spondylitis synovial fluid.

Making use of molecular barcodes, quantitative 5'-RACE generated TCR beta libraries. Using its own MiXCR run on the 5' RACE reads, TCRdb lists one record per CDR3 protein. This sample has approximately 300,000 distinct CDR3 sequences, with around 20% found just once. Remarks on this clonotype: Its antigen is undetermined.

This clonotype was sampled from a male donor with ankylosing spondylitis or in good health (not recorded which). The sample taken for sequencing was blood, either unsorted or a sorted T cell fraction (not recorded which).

CDR3 in amino acids: CASRLTGYGANVLTF. The CDR3 nucleotides read TGCGCCAGCAGACTAACAGGGTATGGGGCCAACGTCCTGACTTTC. V is TRBV5-1 and J is TRBJ2-6, with D possibly TRBD1 on 6 matching bases. Germline assignment: CDR1 SGHRS and CDR2 YFSETQ. Trimming pared 5 bases from V and 3 bases from J, leaving 12 bases between. The CDR3 contains 15 residues.